This T cell receptor (beta chain) emerged from a study of shared clonotypes between healthy human individuals. This clone was seen once. The CDR3 loop spans 15 amino acids. The germline gives CDR1 SGDLS, CDR2 YYNGEE. Trimming took 4 bases from V and 1 from J; bases not matched to a gene: 5. TCRdb keeps only in-frame clones here, not all; method: immunoSEQ multiplex PCR. The sample includes 470,000 or so clones, over 70% of them seen just once. The sequenced sample was PBMCs. The TCR originated in a woman aged 40 to 50 in good health. Some clones in this sample may be carry-over from other donors' samples. The chain joins TRBV9 to TRBJ2-1; 7 bases match TRBD2. The CDR3 sequence is CASSKRLASYNEQFF. Here the CDR3 DNA reads TGTGCCAGCAGCAAACGACTAGCATCCTACAATGAGCAGTTCTTC. The complete variable domain, with remaining parts taken from reference TRBV9 and TRBJ2-1, reads DSGVTQTPKHLITATGQRVTLRCSPRSGDLSVYWYQQSLDQGLQFLIQYYNGEERAKGNILERFSAQQFPDLHSELNLSSLELGDSALYFCASSKRLASYNEQFFGPGTRLTVL.